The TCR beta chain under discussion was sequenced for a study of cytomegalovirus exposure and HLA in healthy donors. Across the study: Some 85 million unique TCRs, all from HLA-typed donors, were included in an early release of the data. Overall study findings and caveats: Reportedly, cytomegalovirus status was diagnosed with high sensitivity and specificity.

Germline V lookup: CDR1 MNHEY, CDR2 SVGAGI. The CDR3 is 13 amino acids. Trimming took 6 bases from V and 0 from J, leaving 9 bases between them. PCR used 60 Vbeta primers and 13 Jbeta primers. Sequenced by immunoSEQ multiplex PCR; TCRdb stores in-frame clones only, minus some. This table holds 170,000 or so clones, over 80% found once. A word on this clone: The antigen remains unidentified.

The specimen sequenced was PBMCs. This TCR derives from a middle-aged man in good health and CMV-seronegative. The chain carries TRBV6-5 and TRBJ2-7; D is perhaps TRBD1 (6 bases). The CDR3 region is CASRRDNSYEQYF. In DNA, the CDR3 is TGTGCCAGCAGACGGGACAACTCCTACGAGCAGTACTTC.